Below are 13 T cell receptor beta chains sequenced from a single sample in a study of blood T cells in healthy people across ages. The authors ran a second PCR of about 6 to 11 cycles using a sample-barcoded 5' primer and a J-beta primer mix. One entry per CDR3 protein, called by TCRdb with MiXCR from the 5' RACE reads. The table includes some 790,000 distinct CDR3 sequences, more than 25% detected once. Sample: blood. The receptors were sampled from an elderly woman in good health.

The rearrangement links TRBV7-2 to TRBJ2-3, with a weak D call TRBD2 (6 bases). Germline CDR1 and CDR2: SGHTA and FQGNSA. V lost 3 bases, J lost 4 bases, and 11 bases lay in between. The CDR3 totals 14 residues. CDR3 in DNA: TGTGCCAGCAGCTTTGAAGGAGGGCCAGATACGCAGTATTTT. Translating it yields CASSFEGGPDTQYF.

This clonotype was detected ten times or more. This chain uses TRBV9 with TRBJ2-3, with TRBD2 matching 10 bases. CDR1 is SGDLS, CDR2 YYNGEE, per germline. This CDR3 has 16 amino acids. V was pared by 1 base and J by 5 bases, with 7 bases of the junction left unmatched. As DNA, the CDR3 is TGTGCCAGCAGCGTATTAGCGGGGGGTTTTGGAGATACGCAGTATTTT. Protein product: CASSVLAGGFGDTQYF.

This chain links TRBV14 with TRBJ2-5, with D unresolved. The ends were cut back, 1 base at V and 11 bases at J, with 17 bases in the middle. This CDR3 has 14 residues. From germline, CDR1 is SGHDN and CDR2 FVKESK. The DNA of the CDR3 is TGTGCCAGCAGCCAAGCGAGCATTCACAATGAGCAGTACTTC. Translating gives CASSQASIHNEQYF.

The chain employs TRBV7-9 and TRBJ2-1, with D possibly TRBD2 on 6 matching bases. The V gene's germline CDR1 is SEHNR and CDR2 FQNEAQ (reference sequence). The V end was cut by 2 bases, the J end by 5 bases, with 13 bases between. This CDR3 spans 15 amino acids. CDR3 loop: CASSLLGAGHNEQFF. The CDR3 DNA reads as TGTGCCAGCAGCTTACTGGGAGCGGGTCACAATGAGCAGTTCTTC.

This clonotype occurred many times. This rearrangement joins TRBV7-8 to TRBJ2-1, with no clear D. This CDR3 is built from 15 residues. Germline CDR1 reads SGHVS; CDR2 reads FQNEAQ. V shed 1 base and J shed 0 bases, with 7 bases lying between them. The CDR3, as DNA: TGTGCCAGCAGCTTAGGGCCCTACTCCTACAATGAGCAGTTCTTC. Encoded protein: CASSLGPYSYNEQFF.

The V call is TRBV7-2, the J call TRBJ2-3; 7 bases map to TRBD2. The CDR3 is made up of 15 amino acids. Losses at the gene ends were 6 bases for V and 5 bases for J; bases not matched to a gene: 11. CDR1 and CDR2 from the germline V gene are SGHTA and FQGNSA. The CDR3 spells CASSLSGVPVDTQYF. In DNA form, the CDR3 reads TGTGCCAGCAGTTTAAGCGGGGTCCCCGTAGATACGCAGTATTTT.

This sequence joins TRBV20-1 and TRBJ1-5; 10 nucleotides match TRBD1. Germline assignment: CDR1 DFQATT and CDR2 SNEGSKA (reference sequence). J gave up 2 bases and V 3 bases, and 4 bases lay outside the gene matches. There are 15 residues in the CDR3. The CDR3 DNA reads TGCAGTGCTAGCCAGACAGGGGGCGGCAATCAGCCCCAGCATTTT. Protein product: CSASQTGGGNQPQHF.

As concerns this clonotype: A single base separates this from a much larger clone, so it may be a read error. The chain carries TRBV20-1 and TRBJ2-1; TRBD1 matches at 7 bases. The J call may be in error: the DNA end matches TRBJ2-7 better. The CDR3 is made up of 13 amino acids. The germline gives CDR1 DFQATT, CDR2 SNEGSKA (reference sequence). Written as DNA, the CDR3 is TGCAGTGCTCACCCGTCGACAGGGAGCGAGCAGTACTTC. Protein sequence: CSAHPSTGSEQYF.

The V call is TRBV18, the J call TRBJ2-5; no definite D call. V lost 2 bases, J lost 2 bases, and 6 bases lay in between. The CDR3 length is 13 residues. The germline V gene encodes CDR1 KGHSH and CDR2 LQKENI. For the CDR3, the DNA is TGTGCCAGCTCACCAAGCTTACAAGAGACCCAGTACTTC. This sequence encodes CASSPSLQETQYF.

CDR3 DNA: TGTGCCAGCAGCTTAAACTGGGGCTACGAGCAGTACTTC. This codes for CASSLNWGYEQYF. The V call is TRBV14, the J call TRBJ2-7; D not resolved. The V gene's germline CDR1 is SGHDN and CDR2 FVKESK. V was trimmed by 5 bases and J by 3 bases, leaving 11 bases between them. The CDR3 extends over 13 amino acids.

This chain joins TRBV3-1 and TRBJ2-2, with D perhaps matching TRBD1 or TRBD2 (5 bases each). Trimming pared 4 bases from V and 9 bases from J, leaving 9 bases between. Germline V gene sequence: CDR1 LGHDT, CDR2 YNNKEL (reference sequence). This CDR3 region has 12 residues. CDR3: CASSRGVRELFF. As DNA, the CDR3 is TGTGCCAGCAGCCGAGGGGTCCGGGAGCTGTTTTTT.

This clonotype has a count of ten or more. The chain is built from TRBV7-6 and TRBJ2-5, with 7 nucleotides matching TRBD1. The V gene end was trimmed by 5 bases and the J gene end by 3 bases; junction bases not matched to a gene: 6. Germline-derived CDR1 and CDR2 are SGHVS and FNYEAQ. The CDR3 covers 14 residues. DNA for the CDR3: TGTGCCAGCAGCCCACAGGGGAACGAAGAGACCCAGTACTTC. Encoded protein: CASSPQGNEETQYF.

The CDR3 loop is CASNLNGGVNIQYF. The CDR3 DNA reads TGTGCCAGCAACCTTAACGGGGGGGTGAACATTCAGTACTTC. The J gene is TRBJ2-7, the V gene TRBV28, with 8 positions matching TRBD2. Judging by the DNA end, TRBJ2-4 fits better; the J call may be wrong. Germline loops: CDR1 MDHEN, CDR2 SYDVKM. The CDR3 is 14 amino acids.